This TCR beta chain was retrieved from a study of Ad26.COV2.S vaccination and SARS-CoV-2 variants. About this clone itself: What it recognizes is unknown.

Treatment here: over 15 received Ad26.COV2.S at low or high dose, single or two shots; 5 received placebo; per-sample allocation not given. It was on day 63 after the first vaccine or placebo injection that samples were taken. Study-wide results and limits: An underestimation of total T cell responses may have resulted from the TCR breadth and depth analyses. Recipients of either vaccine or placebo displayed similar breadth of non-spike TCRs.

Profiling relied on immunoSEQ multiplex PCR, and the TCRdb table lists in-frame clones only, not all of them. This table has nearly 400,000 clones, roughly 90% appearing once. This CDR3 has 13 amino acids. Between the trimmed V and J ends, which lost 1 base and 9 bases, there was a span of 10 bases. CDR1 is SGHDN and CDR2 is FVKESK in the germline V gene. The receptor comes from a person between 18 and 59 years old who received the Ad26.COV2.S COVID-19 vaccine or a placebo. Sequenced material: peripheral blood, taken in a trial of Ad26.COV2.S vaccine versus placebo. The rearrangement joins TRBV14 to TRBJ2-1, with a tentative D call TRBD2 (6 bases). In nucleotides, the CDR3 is TGTGCCAGCAGCCAAGTACTAGCAGCTGAGCAGTTCTTC. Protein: CASSQVLAAEQFF.